Listed below are T cell receptor beta chains from one sample, sequenced in a study of T-cell reconstitution after alpha-beta-depleted transplantation in children. TCRdb re-derived calls from the PCR reads in MiXCR, one entry per CDR3 protein. The data hold 480,000 or so distinct CDR3 sequences, with under 12% observed a single time. Here the sequenced sample was PBMCs, taken before TCRalphabeta/CD19-depleted stem cell transplant. These receptors all stem from a child aged 2-15 years with inherited bone marrow failure, due to receive a stem cell transplant. Both conserved end residues are part of each CDR3. D genes are given only for firm matches. For some rows the clone size is stated as once, few or many, or as a class when expanded; others skip it.

d_gene: .; v_gene: TRBV19; abundance: many; j_gene: TRBJ1-1; CDR3aa: CASSMGLGTEAFF; CDR3nt: TGTGCCAGTAGTATGGGGTTAGGCACTGAAGCTTTCTTT
d_gene: .; v_gene: TRBV20-1; abundance: many; j_gene: TRBJ1-4; CDR3aa: CSARSNNEKLFF; CDR3nt: TGCAGTGCTAGGTCGAATAATGAAAAACTGTTTTTT
d_gene: .; v_gene: TRBV6-5; abundance: many; j_gene: TRBJ2-7; CDR3aa: CASSYGGASGDEQYF; CDR3nt: TGTGCCAGCAGTTACGGGGGGGCTAGCGGAGACGAGCAGTACTTC
d_gene: TRBD2; v_gene: TRBV27; abundance: .; j_gene: TRBJ2-1; CDR3aa: CASSWLAGGLNEQFF; CDR3nt: TGTGCCAGCAGTTGGTTAGCGGGAGGACTCAATGAGCAGTTCTTC
d_gene: TRBD1; v_gene: TRBV5-1; abundance: .; j_gene: TRBJ2-6; CDR3aa: CASSFGTGSLWANVLTF; CDR3nt: TGCGCCAGCAGCTTCGGGACAGGGAGTCTTTGGGCCAACGTCCTGACTTTC
d_gene: .; v_gene: TRBV5-6; abundance: many; j_gene: TRBJ2-7; CDR3aa: CASSTDLNYEQYF; CDR3nt: TGTGCCAGCAGCACGGACTTAAACTACGAGCAGTACTTC
d_gene: TRBD2; v_gene: TRBV7-2; abundance: many; j_gene: TRBJ2-3; CDR3aa: CASSLAAGSDTQYF; CDR3nt: TGTGCCAGCAGCTTAGCAGCGGGGTCAGATACGCAGTATTTT
d_gene: TRBD2; v_gene: TRBV4-2; abundance: many; j_gene: TRBJ2-7; CDR3aa: CASSLNGAAGDPYEQYF; CDR3nt: TGTGCCAGCAGCCTGAACGGGGCAGCGGGGGACCCCTACGAGCAGTACTTC
d_gene: .; v_gene: TRBV7-9; abundance: many; j_gene: TRBJ2-1; CDR3aa: CASSLLGARYNEQFF; CDR3nt: TGTGCCAGCAGCTTGTTGGGAGCGAGGTACAATGAGCAGTTCTTC
d_gene: TRBD1; v_gene: TRBV12-3/TRBV12-4; abundance: many; j_gene: TRBJ2-3; CDR3aa: CASSSSGQLTDTQYF; CDR3nt: TGTGCCAGCAGTTCATCGGGACAGCTCACAGATACGCAGTATTTT
d_gene: .; v_gene: TRBV20-1; abundance: many; j_gene: TRBJ1-5; CDR3aa: CSSLRDSNQPQHF; CDR3nt: TGCAGTTCACTACGGGACAGCAATCAGCCCCAGCATTTT
d_gene: TRBD2; v_gene: TRBV20-1; abundance: .; j_gene: TRBJ2-5; CDR3aa: CSTSGSRETQYF; CDR3nt: TGCAGCACTAGCGGGAGTCGAGAGACCCAGTACTTC
d_gene: .; v_gene: TRBV12-3/TRBV12-4; abundance: many; j_gene: TRBJ2-7; CDR3aa: CASSLTGPQYF; CDR3nt: TGTGCCAGCAGTTTAACGGGACCCCAGTACTTC
d_gene: TRBD2; v_gene: TRBV20-1; abundance: .; j_gene: TRBJ2-2; CDR3aa: CSARARGGGVSGGELFF; CDR3nt: TGCAGTGCTAGGGCCCGGGGGGGGGGCGTTTCGGGCGGGGAGCTGTTTTTT
d_gene: .; v_gene: TRBV27; abundance: many; j_gene: TRBJ2-3; CDR3aa: CASSRLFDNTDTQYF; CDR3nt: TGTGCCAGCAGCCGATTGTTCGACAACACAGATACGCAGTATTTT
d_gene: TRBD2; v_gene: TRBV18; abundance: few; j_gene: TRBJ2-1; CDR3aa: CASSPALAVGYNEQFF; CDR3nt: TGTGCCAGCTCCCCGGCCCTAGCGGTGGGGTACAATGAGCAGTTCTTC
d_gene: TRBD2; v_gene: TRBV29-1; abundance: few; j_gene: TRBJ2-4; CDR3aa: CSVVRNGAGDIQYF; CDR3nt: TGCAGCGTTGTCCGTAATGGGGCGGGAGACATTCAGTACTTC
d_gene: TRBD1; v_gene: TRBV6-1; abundance: few; j_gene: TRBJ1-5; CDR3aa: CASRQGYANQPQHF; CDR3nt: TGTGCCAGCAGACAGGGGTATGCCAATCAGCCCCAGCATTTT
d_gene: .; v_gene: TRBV10-3; abundance: many; j_gene: TRBJ2-1; CDR3aa: CAISDTRTWGNEQFF; CDR3nt: TGTGCCATCAGTGACACCCGAACCTGGGGGAATGAGCAGTTCTTC
d_gene: .; v_gene: TRBV15; abundance: .; j_gene: TRBJ1-4; CDR3aa: CATSRQGHEKLFF; CDR3nt: TGTGCCACCAGCAGACAGGGACACGAAAAACTGTTTTTT
d_gene: TRBD1; v_gene: TRBV20-1; abundance: few; j_gene: TRBJ2-5; CDR3aa: CSARETGVPKETQYF; CDR3nt: TGCAGTGCGAGGGAGACAGGGGTACCTAAAGAGACCCAGTACTTC
d_gene: .; v_gene: TRBV19; abundance: many; j_gene: TRBJ2-7; CDR3aa: CASSIGTAGEQYF; CDR3nt: TGTGCCAGTAGTATCGGGACAGCGGGAGAGCAGTACTTC
d_gene: TRBD2; v_gene: TRBV28; abundance: few; j_gene: TRBJ2-7; CDR3aa: CASSLRREAPQNEQYF; CDR3nt: TGTGCCAGCAGTTTGAGGCGGGAGGCTCCCCAAAACGAGCAGTACTTC
d_gene: TRBD1; v_gene: TRBV20-1; abundance: many; j_gene: TRBJ2-7; CDR3aa: CSARKGAGEQYF; CDR3nt: TGCAGTGCCCGAAAGGGGGCAGGGGAGCAGTACTTC
d_gene: .; v_gene: TRBV5-6; abundance: many; j_gene: TRBJ2-3; CDR3aa: CASSLYPGLPPDTDTQYF; CDR3nt: TGTGCCAGCAGCTTGTACCCGGGACTCCCCCCCGACACAGATACGCAGTATTTT
d_gene: TRBD1; v_gene: TRBV14; abundance: few; j_gene: TRBJ2-7; CDR3aa: CASSEQGLDEQYF; CDR3nt: TGTGCCAGCAGCGAACAGGGGCTTGACGAGCAGTACTTC
d_gene: .; v_gene: TRBV7-9; abundance: many; j_gene: TRBJ2-7; CDR3aa: CASSRDINYEQYF; CDR3nt: TGTGCCAGCAGCCGGGACATTAACTACGAGCAGTACTTC
d_gene: .; v_gene: TRBV21-1; abundance: .; j_gene: TRBJ2-1; CDR3aa: CASSKSSRTSGRRSNEQFF; CDR3nt: TGTGCCAGCAGCAAAAGTTCTAGGACTAGCGGGAGAAGGTCCAATGAGCAGTTCTTC
d_gene: .; v_gene: TRBV6-5; abundance: many; j_gene: TRBJ1-2; CDR3aa: CASSFGTGIKGYGYTF; CDR3nt: TGTGCCAGCAGTTTCGGAACAGGGATAAAGGGATATGGCTACACCTTC
d_gene: .; v_gene: TRBV5-1; abundance: many; j_gene: TRBJ1-1; CDR3aa: CASSAGQQFLRSEAFF; CDR3nt: TGCGCCAGCAGCGCAGGACAGCAATTCCTCCGTTCTGAAGCTTTCTTT
d_gene: TRBD2; v_gene: TRBV7-2; abundance: many; j_gene: TRBJ2-5; CDR3aa: CASSFPETSGRWDF; CDR3nt: TGTGCCAGCAGCTTCCCCGAGACTAGCGGGAGGTGGGACTTC
d_gene: .; v_gene: TRBV7-2; abundance: .; j_gene: TRBJ2-7; CDR3aa: CASSPQGIYGYEQYF; CDR3nt: TGTGCCAGCAGCCCGCAGGGGATTTACGGGTACGAGCAGTACTTC
d_gene: .; v_gene: TRBV29-1; abundance: many; j_gene: TRBJ2-2; CDR3aa: CSVEDVVNTGELFF; CDR3nt: TGCAGCGTTGAAGATGTAGTCAACACCGGGGAGCTGTTTTTT
d_gene: .; v_gene: TRBV4-3; abundance: few; j_gene: TRBJ2-3; CDR3aa: CASSQTGAPTDTQYF; CDR3nt: TGCGCCAGCAGCCAGACGGGGGCCCCCACAGATACGCAGTATTTT
d_gene: .; v_gene: TRBV28; abundance: few; j_gene: TRBJ2-7; CDR3aa: CASRGYGAYEQYF; CDR3nt: TGTGCCAGCAGGGGATATGGCGCCTACGAGCAGTACTTC
d_gene: .; v_gene: TRBV27; abundance: .; j_gene: TRBJ2-3; CDR3aa: CASSLTPSDTDTQYF; CDR3nt: TGTGCCAGCAGTTTAACTCCGTCGGACACAGATACGCAGTATTTT
d_gene: .; v_gene: TRBV27; abundance: few; j_gene: TRBJ2-7; CDR3aa: CASCPGGCADEQYF; CDR3nt: TGTGCCAGCTGCCCTGGAGGGTGTGCCGACGAGCAGTACTTC
d_gene: .; v_gene: TRBV12-3/TRBV12-4; abundance: few; j_gene: TRBJ2-7; CDR3aa: CASSSGLTHYEQYF; CDR3nt: TGTGCCAGCAGTTCGGGACTGACCCACTACGAGCAGTACTTC
d_gene: TRBD2; v_gene: TRBV29-1; abundance: many; j_gene: TRBJ2-7; CDR3aa: CSVEGVIDGLASSYEQYF; CDR3nt: TGCAGCGTTGAAGGAGTTATTGATGGACTAGCTAGCTCCTACGAGCAGTACTTC
d_gene: .; v_gene: TRBV6-2/TRBV6-3; abundance: many; j_gene: TRBJ1-5; CDR3aa: CASSRPVSNQPQHF; CDR3nt: TGTGCCAGCAGTCGGCCGGTAAGCAATCAGCCCCAGCATTTT
d_gene: TRBD2; v_gene: TRBV9; abundance: many; j_gene: TRBJ2-1; CDR3aa: CASSPKSGRLNEQFF; CDR3nt: TGTGCCAGCAGCCCTAAGAGCGGGAGGCTCAATGAGCAGTTCTTC
d_gene: .; v_gene: TRBV7-2; abundance: .; j_gene: TRBJ2-1; CDR3aa: CASSSIGGLYNEQFF; CDR3nt: TGTGCCAGCAGCAGTATCGGGGGCTTATACAATGAGCAGTTCTTC
d_gene: TRBD1; v_gene: TRBV28; abundance: many; j_gene: TRBJ2-7; CDR3aa: CASSSQGVRYEQYF; CDR3nt: TGTGCCAGCAGTTCACAGGGGGTTAGATACGAGCAGTACTTC
d_gene: TRBD1; v_gene: TRBV6-2/TRBV6-3; abundance: .; j_gene: TRBJ2-1; CDR3aa: CASSYSSARGLRHEQFF; CDR3nt: TGTGCCAGCAGTTACTCGAGTGCCAGGGGGCTTAGGCATGAGCAGTTCTTC
d_gene: TRBD2; v_gene: TRBV30; abundance: many; j_gene: TRBJ2-3; CDR3aa: CAWSIEGLAADTQYF; CDR3nt: TGTGCCTGGAGCATAGAAGGACTAGCGGCAGATACGCAGTATTTT
d_gene: .; v_gene: TRBV2; abundance: few; j_gene: TRBJ2-1; CDR3aa: CASSGYYNEQFF; CDR3nt: TGTGCCAGCAGTGGATACTACAATGAGCAGTTCTTC
d_gene: TRBD2; v_gene: TRBV10-3; abundance: few; j_gene: TRBJ2-3; CDR3aa: CAISESLAGTDTQYF; CDR3nt: TGTGCCATCAGTGAGAGCCTAGCGGGCACAGATACGCAGTATTTT
d_gene: .; v_gene: TRBV6-5; abundance: .; j_gene: TRBJ2-2; CDR3aa: CASSSPRGRGYSGELFF; CDR3nt: TGTGCCAGCAGTTCTCCCCGGGGGAGGGGGTACTCCGGGGAGCTGTTTTTT
d_gene: .; v_gene: TRBV12-3/TRBV12-4; abundance: .; j_gene: TRBJ1-5; CDR3aa: CASALGRSSQPQHF; CDR3nt: TGTGCCAGCGCCCTAGGGAGGAGTTCACAGCCCCAGCATTTT
d_gene: TRBD2; v_gene: TRBV28; abundance: many; j_gene: TRBJ2-2; CDR3aa: CASIGIAGGPVPGELFF; CDR3nt: TGTGCCAGCATTGGGATAGCGGGAGGGCCGGTCCCCGGGGAGCTGTTTTTT
d_gene: .; v_gene: TRBV7-8; abundance: .; j_gene: TRBJ2-3; CDR3aa: CASSRAGVYLDTQYF; CDR3nt: TGTGCCAGCAGCCGAGCCGGGGTTTACTTAGATACGCAGTATTTT